The 22 T cell receptor beta chains below were found in one sample sequenced in a study of blood T cell repertoires in COVID-19. Measured with immunoSEQ multiplex PCR; TCRdb has only the in-frame clones, and not every one. The sample includes roughly 250,000 clones, approximately 90% of them seen just once. Sample: PBMCs or T cells enriched from blood (not recorded which). Source of these receptors: a woman between 40 and 55 years old with acute COVID-19.

The chain uses TRBV4-1 and TRBJ2-1; D possibly corresponds to TRBD1 (5 bases). Germline CDR1 MGHRA, CDR2 YSYEKL. The V end was cut by 5 bases, the J end by 6 bases, with 17 bases between. This CDR3 region has 15 residues. In DNA form, the CDR3 reads TGCGCCAGCAGCGGTTACAGGAATCACGTCAATGAGCAGTTCTTC. Translation: CASSGYRNHVNEQFF.

V and J are TRBV24-1 and TRBJ2-7, with D perhaps matching TRBD2 (6 bases). The germline gives CDR1 KGHDR, CDR2 SFDVKD. V dropped 0 bases and J dropped 4 bases, with 15 bases sitting between them. This CDR3 is 16 amino acids long. CDR3 bases: TGTGCCACCAGTGATTTGACCGGGAGAGGAATTTACGAGCAGTACTTC. It is translated as CATSDLTGRGIYEQYF.

V gene TRBV24-1 combines with J gene TRBJ2-5; D gene ambiguous. The CDR3 is 15 residues long. Per germline, CDR1 KGHDR and CDR2 SFDVKD. V gave up 1 base and J gave up 4 bases, with 12 bases separating them. This CDR3 reads CATSDFENVVETQYF. As DNA, the CDR3 is TGTGCCACCAGTGATTTCGAGAACGTAGTAGAGACCCAGTACTTC.

Only one count was recorded for this clone. The chain joins TRBV27 to TRBJ1-3; D possibly corresponds to TRBD1 (5 bases). Per the germline V gene, CDR1 is MNHEY and CDR2 is SMNVEV (reference sequence). V dropped 0 bases and J dropped 3 bases, with 12 bases sitting between them. This CDR3 region has 16 residues. CDR3 amino acids: CASSLSAGDYGNTIYF. The CDR3 DNA follows: TGTGCCAGCAGTTTATCCGCGGGGGATTATGGAAACACCATATATTTT.

The rearrangement joins TRBV12-3 or TRBV12-4 to TRBJ1-1, with 7 bases lining up with TRBD1. V shed 4 bases and J 10 bases; nucleotides not matched to a gene: 6. The length of the CDR3 is 12 residues. CDR3 nucleotide sequence: TGTGCCAGCAGTTCCCCTGACAGGGTAGCTTTCTTT. Translation: CASSSPDRVAFF.

J is TRBJ2-3 and V is TRBV4-3; 9 nucleotides match TRBD2. J was trimmed by 4 bases and V by 0 bases; bases with no gene match: 5. The CDR3 is made up of 16 amino acids. Germline assignment: CDR1 LGHNA and CDR2 YSLEER. CDR3 region: CASSQEGQRGADTQYF. The CDR3 DNA follows: TGCGCCAGCAGCCAAGAGGGGCAGCGGGGGGCAGATACGCAGTATTTT.

A single count supports this clone. The chain combines TRBV7-8 with TRBJ1-5; D is undetermined. In germline, CDR1 is SGHVS, CDR2 FQNEAQ. Deletions cut 1 base from V and 9 bases from J, with 7 bases between. The CDR3 has 12 amino acids. The CDR3 DNA sequence: TGTGCCAGCAGCTTAGGTCCCCGGCCCCAGCATTTT. As protein: CASSLGPRPQHF.

The V gene is TRBV5-8, the J gene TRBJ1-1; D uncertain. Germline CDR1 reads SGHTS; CDR2 reads YDEGEE. The germline V and J ends were trimmed by 1 base and 4 bases, with 5 bases remaining between them. This CDR3 comprises 12 residues. The CDR3 DNA reads as TGTGCCAGCAGCTTGCGAGGCACTGAAGCTTTCTTT. It is translated as CASSLRGTEAFF.

The gene calls are TRBV15 and TRBJ1-5, with TRBD1 as a possible D gene (6 bases). Germline V gene sequence: CDR1 LNHNV, CDR2 YYDKDF (reference sequence). The length of the CDR3 is 15 residues. V lost 1 base and J lost 1, with 8 bases in between. The CDR3 DNA follows: TGTGCCACCAGCAGAGTCGGGACAAGCAATCAGCCCCAGCATTTT. As protein: CATSRVGTSNQPQHF.

The V gene is TRBV9, the J gene TRBJ1-2; 8 positions agree with TRBD1. The ends lost 4 bases at V and 4 bases at J; junction bases unmatched: 3. Germline CDR1 and CDR2: SGDLS and YYNGEE. This CDR3 has 13 residues. The CDR3 DNA sequence: TGTGCCAGCAGCCAAACAGGGGGCTATGGCTACACCTTC. Translating gives CASSQTGGYGYTF.

This clone was recorded once. V gene TRBV7-2 combines with J gene TRBJ2-7, with 11 positions matching TRBD1. The CDR3 loop spans 16 amino acids. The V segment lost 1 base and the J segment 3 bases; nucleotides outside the gene matches: 5. Germline values: CDR1 SGHTA, CDR2 FQGNSA. The chain's CDR3 is CASSLGAGTGGYEQYV. DNA for the CDR3: TGTGCCAGCAGCTTAGGGGCCGGGACAGGGGGCTACGAGCAGTACGTC.

The chain carries TRBV28 and TRBJ1-2, with TRBD1 matching 7 bases. Trimming took 6 bases from V and 9 from J; bases not matched to a gene: 13. CDR3 size: 14 residues. Germline V CDR1 and CDR2: MDHEN, SYDVKM. The CDR3 loop reads CASSLSDRFERYTF. The CDR3 coding sequence is TGTGCCAGCAGCCTTTCGGACAGGTTCGAACGCTACACCTTC.

This chain links TRBV19 with TRBJ2-5; D perhaps matches TRBD2 (6 bases). CDR3 length equals 13 residues. Trimming took off 4 bases at V and 5 bases at J, with 11 bases between the two ends. Per germline, CDR1 LNHDA and CDR2 SQIVND (reference sequence). CDR3 coding DNA: TGTGCCAGTAGTAATAGCGGCTACGAGACCCAGTACTTC. Protein sequence: CASSNSGYETQYF.

This clone was observed a single time. V is TRBV10-3 and J is TRBJ1-1; the D is unclear. The germline CDR1 and CDR2 sequences are ENHRY and SYGVKD. The CDR3 is made up of 15 amino acids. V was trimmed by 8 bases and J by 3 bases, leaving 19 bases between them. As DNA, the CDR3 is TGTGCCATCTCACCCTCTTTCACCGGGGACACTGAAGCTTTCTTT. This codes for CAISPSFTGDTEAFF.

This sequence joins TRBV7-2 and TRBJ1-1, with no clear D. Looked up from germline, CDR1 is SGHTA and CDR2 is FQGNSA. V shed 2 bases and J shed 1 base, with 8 bases lying between them. The CDR3 runs to 14 residues. The CDR3 loop reads CASSLYGKNTEAFF. CDR3 bases: TGTGCCAGCAGCTTATATGGCAAGAACACTGAAGCTTTCTTT.

The gene calls are TRBV19 and TRBJ1-1; D possibly corresponds to TRBD1 (5 bases). This CDR3 region has 15 residues. The germline V gene has CDR1 LNHDA and CDR2 SQIVND (reference sequence). Trimming took 6 bases from V and 1 from J, leaving 15 bases between them. CDR3: CASSPLWQGNTEAFF. The DNA of the CDR3 is TGTGCCAGTAGCCCGCTTTGGCAGGGGAACACTGAAGCTTTCTTT.

The rearrangement uses TRBV27 and TRBJ1-2; TRBD1 matches 7 bases. Germline assignment: CDR1 MNHEY and CDR2 SMNVEV (reference sequence). This CDR3 has 15 amino acids. V lost 5 bases to trimming and J lost 3 bases; unmatched junction nucleotides: 9. In DNA form, the CDR3 reads TGTGCCAGCAGTATTACCCGGACAGGAGACTATGGCTACACCTTC. It translates to CASSITRTGDYGYTF.

This clone was seen once. The V call is TRBV7-3, the J call TRBJ1-1; D unresolved. Between the trimmed V and J ends, which lost 2 bases and 3 bases, there was a span of 7 bases. In germline, CDR1 is SGHTA, CDR2 FQGTGA. The CDR3 runs 13 residues. In DNA form, the CDR3 reads TGTGCCAGCAGCTTACAGGAGGACACTGAAGCTTTCTTT. Translating it yields CASSLQEDTEAFF.

V usage is TRBV24-1 and J usage is TRBJ1-1; D is unclear. This CDR3 spans 13 amino acids. Trimming removed 1 base at V and 4 bases at J, with 6 bases between. CDR1 KGHDR and CDR2 SFDVKD come from the germline V gene. The CDR3 bases are TGTGCCACCAGTGATTTTTCGAGCACTGAAGCTTTCTTT. Protein product: CATSDFSSTEAFF.

This chain connects TRBV11-1 to TRBJ1-2; weak D call: TRBD1 (5 bases). This CDR3 spans 13 amino acids. V was shortened by 3 bases and J by 6 bases, with 11 bases between the two germline ends. Germline CDR1 SGHAT, CDR2 FQDESV (reference sequence). The CDR3 coding sequence is TGTGCCAGCAGCTTCGGGGGGATCGATGGCTACACCTTC. Encoded protein: CASSFGGIDGYTF. The variable domain in full, with the rest retrieved from reference TRBV11-1 and TRBJ1-2, is EAEVAQSPRYKITEKSQAVAFWCDPISGHATLYWYRQILGQGPELLVQFQDESVVDDSQLPKDRFSAERLKGVDSTLKIQPAELGDSAMYLCASSFGGIDGYTFGSGTRLTVV.

The chain carries TRBV9 and TRBJ2-1; 8 bases are a match to TRBD1. CDR3 length equals 16 residues. The V gene's germline CDR1 is SGDLS and CDR2 YYNGEE. V lost 0 bases and J lost 6; bases outside the gene matches: 8. The CDR3 loop is CASSVEWTGLRNEQFF. The CDR3 DNA is TGTGCCAGCAGCGTAGAATGGACAGGGCTCCGCAATGAGCAGTTCTTC. Supplemented by reference TRBV9 and TRBJ2-1, the full variable domain reads DSGVTQTPKHLITATGQRVTLRCSPRSGDLSVYWYQQSLDQGLQFLIQYYNGEERAKGNILERFSAQQFPDLHSELNLSSLELGDSALYFCASSVEWTGLRNEQFFGPGTRLTVL.

Points on this clone: One end of the junction does not line up with germline, which may come from a read error. The rearrangement uses TRBV10-2 and TRBJ1-4, with D perhaps matching TRBD1 (5 bases). The CDR3 loop spans 13 amino acids. Germline-derived CDR1 and CDR2 are WSHSY and SAAADI. DNA of the CDR3: TGCGCCAGCAGTGACACAAGATCGGCAGGGTCTTCTTTT. Translating it yields CASSDTRSAGSSF.